Listed below are T cell receptor beta chains from one sample, sequenced in a study of OX40 agonist ivuxolimab in advanced cancers. The table came from immunoSEQ multiplex PCR; TCRdb's copy has only in-frame clones and leaves some out. Among fewer than 30,000 clones, about nine tenths were seen once, and the ten largest hold 22%. The sequenced sample was CD4+ or CD8+ T cells sorted from blood, obtained in a trial of the OX40 agonist ivuxolimab. All receptors derive from an adult with an advanced solid tumor such as melanoma, head and neck, liver or kidney cancer. Both conserved end residues are part of each CDR3. D genes are given only for firm matches. Clone size is given for some rows only: seen once, a few or many times, or a class if the clone is expanded.

V gene,clone size,D gene,J gene,CDR3 protein,CDR3 DNA
TRBV6-1,.,.,TRBJ1-5,CASSSPDSTQEPQHF,TGTGCCAGCAGTTCTCCCGATTCGACCCAGGAGCCCCAGCATTTT
TRBV29-1,.,.,TRBJ2-7,CSVKGGPSYEQYF,TGCAGCGTTAAGGGGGGCCCCTCCTACGAGCAGTACTTC
TRBV7-9,.,.,TRBJ2-7,CANSSEGHEQYF,TGTGCCAACAGCTCAGAGGGCCACGAGCAGTACTTC
TRBV27,.,TRBD2,TRBJ2-1,CASSLSSLAGLNEQFF,TGTGCCAGCAGTTTAAGCTCGCTAGCGGGATTGAATGAGCAGTTCTTC
TRBV7-9,.,.,TRBJ1-3,CASSLVTGITGNTIYF,TGTGCCAGCAGCTTAGTCACAGGTATCACTGGAAACACCATATATTTT
TRBV19,.,TRBD1,TRBJ1-1,CATSSGGWNTEAFF,TGTGCCACTTCCTCAGGGGGTTGGAACACTGAAGCTTTCTTT
TRBV2,once,.,TRBJ1-4,CASSEMRQGSEKLFF,TGTGCCAGCAGTGAAATGCGGCAGGGTAGTGAAAAACTGTTTTTT
TRBV19,.,.,TRBJ1-3,CASSPPGGSSGNTIYF,TGTGCCAGTAGTCCTCCGGGAGGGAGCTCTGGAAACACCATATATTTT
TRBV7-8,.,TRBD1,TRBJ2-3,CASSSTGGTTDTQYF,TGTGCCAGCAGCTCCACAGGGGGCACGACAGATACGCAGTATTTT
TRBV29-1,.,.,TRBJ2-7,CSVESEEYEQYF,TGCAGCGTTGAAAGTGAGGAGTACGAGCAGTACTTC
TRBV25-1,.,.,TRBJ2-2,CASSEYPGPTGELFF,TGTGCCAGCAGTGAATACCCGGGGCCCACCGGGGAGCTGTTTTTT
TRBV7-2,once,.,TRBJ1-4,CASSPGTFRAEKLFF,TGTGCCAGCAGCCCCGGGACCTTCAGGGCCGAAAAACTGTTTTTT
TRBV4-2,.,.,TRBJ2-7,CASRPSDRSSYEQYF,TGTGCCAGCAGGCCCTCGGACAGATCCTCCTACGAGCAGTACTTC
TRBV6-1,.,TRBD1,TRBJ2-7,CASSLGQGPYEQYF,TGTGCCAGCAGCCTCGGACAGGGTCCCTACGAGCAGTACTTC
TRBV7-2,.,.,TRBJ1-3,CASSLEGTGNTIYF,TGTGCCAGCAGCTTGGAGGGCACTGGAAACACCATATATTTT
TRBV19,.,.,TRBJ1-5,CASSTTVSNQPQHF,TGTGCCAGTAGTACCACGGTTAGCAATCAGCCCCAGCATTTT
TRBV7-3,.,TRBD2,TRBJ2-7,CASSLLAGEGYEQYF,TGTGCCAGCAGCTTATTGGCCGGGGAGGGTTACGAGCAGTACTTC
TRBV4-1,once,.,TRBJ1-5,CASSQPGNQPQHF,TGCGCCAGCAGCCAACCGGGGAATCAGCCCCAGCATTTT
TRBV7-3,.,TRBD1,TRBJ2-5,CASSRDRPLETQYF,TGTGCCAGCAGCCGGGACAGGCCACTAGAGACCCAGTACTTC
TRBV19,.,TRBD2,TRBJ2-3,CASSNSGGTTDTQYF,TGTGCCAGTAGCAATAGCGGGGGGACCACAGATACGCAGTATTTT
TRBV7-7,.,.,TRBJ2-5,CASSFRERETQYF,TGTGCTAGCAGCTTCCGGGAACGGGAGACCCAGTACTTC
TRBV7-2,.,.,TRBJ2-1,CASGDSSYNEQFF,TGTGCCAGCGGGGATAGCTCCTACAATGAGCAGTTCTTC
TRBV11-2,once,.,TRBJ2-7,CASSLVVGRVGYEQYF,TGTGCCAGCAGCTTAGTTGTGGGAAGGGTGGGCTACGAGCAGTACTTC
TRBV28,.,TRBD2,TRBJ2-1,CASSLLAVNYNEQFF,TGTGCCAGCAGCTTACTAGCGGTGAACTACAATGAGCAGTTCTTC
TRBV20-1,.,.,TRBJ1-3,CSARTGNTIYF,TGCAGTGCCCGAACTGGAAACACCATATATTTT
TRBV5-1,.,.,TRBJ2-2,CASSLAVSNTGELFF,TGCGCCAGCAGCTTGGCGGTCAGTAACACCGGGGAGCTGTTTTTT
TRBV28,.,TRBD2,TRBJ2-7,CASSLVGLAGNIDEQYF,TGTGCCAGCAGTTTGGTAGGACTAGCGGGAAATATCGACGAGCAGTACTTC
TRBV7-6,.,.,TRBJ2-1,CASSLGGSYNEQFF,TGTGCCAGCAGCTTAGGGGGCAGCTACAATGAGCAGTTCTTC
TRBV27,.,.,TRBJ2-1,CASTGQSYNEQFF,TGTGCCAGCACGGGACAATCCTACAATGAGCAGTTCTTC
TRBV7-2,.,TRBD1,TRBJ2-7,CASSLDPPGQGYEQYF,TGTGCCAGCAGCTTAGACCCTCCGGGACAGGGGTACGAGCAGTACTTC
TRBV5-1,.,.,TRBJ1-1,CASSLALSEAFF,TGTGCCAGCAGCTTGGCTTTAAGTGAAGCTTTCTTT
TRBV30,.,.,TRBJ2-3,CAWGGLEDTQYF,TGTGCCTGGGGGGGTTTAGAAGATACGCAGTATTTT
TRBV7-9,.,.,TRBJ1-1,CASSTPTGDEAFF,TGTGCCAGCAGCACCCCGACAGGAGATGAAGCTTTCTTT
TRBV7-9,.,.,TRBJ2-7,CASSLGSGASYEQYF,TGTGCCAGCAGCTTAGGGTCAGGGGCGTCCTACGAGCAGTACTTC
TRBV7-8,.,.,TRBJ2-3,CASSLVSADTQYF,TGTGCCAGCAGCTTAGTCAGCGCAGATACGCAGTATTTT
TRBV7-3,.,.,TRBJ1-2,CASSPRGTDYGYTF,TGTGCCAGCAGCCCGCGAGGCACCGACTATGGCTACACCTTC
TRBV6-1,.,.,TRBJ1-5,CASKMYRESNQPQHF,TGTGCCAGCAAAATGTATAGGGAGAGCAATCAGCCCCAGCATTTT
TRBV9,.,TRBD1,TRBJ2-1,CASSVGGQAYNEQFF,TGTGCCAGCAGCGTTGGAGGACAGGCGTACAATGAGCAGTTCTTC
TRBV19,.,.,TRBJ2-1,CASSNKVGVPAFSSYNEQFF,TGTGCCAGTAGTAATAAGGTAGGAGTACCTGCCTTCAGCTCCTACAATGAGCAGTTCTTC
TRBV5-6,.,TRBD1,TRBJ2-1,CASSLGARGPQGNEQFF,TGTGCCAGCAGCTTGGGGGCCAGGGGGCCGCAAGGGAATGAGCAGTTCTTC
TRBV29-1,.,.,TRBJ1-2,CSVDREANYGYTF,TGCAGCGTTGATAGAGAAGCTAACTATGGCTACACCTTC
TRBV6-1,.,.,TRBJ2-7,CASSETPDSSYEQYF,TGTGCCAGCAGTGAAACCCCGGACTCCTCATACGAGCAGTACTTC
TRBV7-8,.,.,TRBJ2-7,CASSSLLQEINYEQYF,TGTGCCAGCAGCTCCTTGTTACAGGAGATCAACTACGAGCAGTACTTC
TRBV30,.,.,TRBJ2-2,CAWSVNVRGELFF,TGTGCCTGGAGTGTAAACGTACGCGGGGAGCTGTTTTTT
TRBV4-1,.,.,TRBJ2-2,CASSQSGGAAGELFF,TGCGCCAGCAGCCAAAGTGGGGGCGCAGCCGGGGAGCTGTTTTTT
TRBV4-1,.,.,TRBJ1-1,CASSQDPSNTEAFF,TGCGCCAGCAGCCAAGATCCCTCAAACACTGAAGCTTTCTTT
TRBV4-1,few,TRBD2,TRBJ2-1,CASSQAPSSGREQFF,TGCGCCAGCAGCCAAGCCCCCTCTAGCGGGAGGGAGCAGTTCTTC
TRBV5-5,once,.,TRBJ1-1,CASTSLTNTEAFF,TGTGCCAGCACCTCTCTTACGAACACTGAAGCTTTCTTT
TRBV27,.,TRBD2,TRBJ2-1,CASSPSLAGSYNEQFF,TGTGCCAGCAGCCCCTCCCTAGCGGGCTCCTACAATGAGCAGTTCTTC
TRBV7-9,.,TRBD1,TRBJ2-7,CASSLPGQGSYEQYF,TGTGCCAGCAGCTTGCCGGGACAGGGATCCTACGAGCAGTACTTC
TRBV27,.,.,TRBJ2-1,CASSLRPGYYNEQFF,TGTGCCAGCAGTTTAAGGCCCGGGTACTACAATGAGCAGTTCTTC
TRBV5-6,.,TRBD2,TRBJ2-5,CASLRRGRETQYF,TGTGCCAGCCTGCGGCGGGGGAGAGAGACCCAGTACTTC
TRBV5-6,.,.,TRBJ2-2,CASSDTGELFF,TGTGCCAGCAGCGACACCGGGGAGCTGTTTTTT
TRBV5-4,.,.,TRBJ2-7,CASINWEGDEQYF,TGTGCCAGCATCAATTGGGAGGGGGACGAGCAGTACTTC
TRBV6-1,.,.,TRBJ2-1,CASNKQQVNEQFF,TGTGCCAGCAACAAACAACAGGTCAATGAGCAGTTCTTC
TRBV28,once,TRBD1,TRBJ1-2,CASSLRTLGQGGYGYTF,TGTGCCAGCAGTTTACGCACCTTGGGACAGGGGGGGTATGGCTACACCTTC